The following is a T cell receptor beta chain sequence with its context. Its specificity is unknown. V gave up 4 bases and J gave up 5 bases, with 27 bases separating them. Germline assignment: CDR1 MGHRA and CDR2 YSYEKL. CDR3 length: 19 residues. PCR involved 60 Vbeta and 13 Jbeta primers. The assay was immunoSEQ multiplex PCR, and TCRdb's table has in-frame clones only and misses some. The sample has about 130,000 clones, roughly 80% seen once. This specimen belongs to a study of cytomegalovirus exposure and HLA in healthy donors. Study observations and caveats: In a later analysis, most CMV-associated TCR beta chains appeared HLA-restricted. Across all donors, roughly uniform sequencing depth was an assumption of the presence/absence analyses. In vitro testing confirmed three CMV-associated chains as specific for CMV antigens. Within an earlier analysis, most TCR beta V segments proved productive either about 87% or about 30% of the time.

The chain joins TRBV4-1 to TRBJ2-1; possibly TRBD2 for D (6 bases). Sequencing was done on a sample of PBMCs. The clonotype was recovered from a woman aged 50 to 60 in good health and CMV-seronegative. The CDR3 loop is CASSPAPTTSLGGHNEQFF. The CDR3 nucleotides are TGCGCCAGCAGCCCCGCACCGACGACTAGTCTCGGGGGACACAATGAGCAGTTCTTC.